This TCR beta chain was observed in a study of synovial regulatory T cells in juvenile arthritis (dated by TCRdb to between 2015 and 2016). At the level of the whole study: Among sequenced patients, a few were therapy-naive, one received methotrexate plus infliximab, over five received methotrexate, and one had no treatment information. Using matched patient samples, the researchers compared TCRbeta CDR3 repertoires across three groups: blood iaTreg cells, other blood Treg cells and synovial fluid Treg cells. Effector T cell subsets were also sequenced in the study cohort for comparisons, but only blood and synovial fluid Treg cells are covered by the Treg dataset alone. The TCR repertoire comparisons covered Treg and Teff subsets from some ten JIA patients with active disease.

The method was the immunoSEQ multiplex PCR assay. TCRbeta CDR3 sequencing was performed by Adaptive Biotechnologies. From the authors' description of their analysis: To assess repertoire similarity, the researchers used the Chao-modified Jaccard index along with median clonotype overlap taken from 200 random subsamples at equal sample size. The similarity analyses were based on either productive nucleotide sequences or amino acid sequences translated in silico. To compare repertoires, the researchers applied hierarchical clustering with single linkage as well as t-SNE, based on Chao-modified Jaccard distances. Repertoire diversity was assessed with the Renyi index over a range of alpha values after the sample sizes were normalised. Entries here come from immuneACCESS through TCRdb and include only in-frame sequences with V and J called. Some clones fail to appear in such tables; in the studies checked, an unresolved V gene covers under half of the shortfall, and the cause of the remainder is unknown. D and trimming come from the DNA, and the V and J calls and clone size come from that table. The table for this sample lists just under 10,000 clones. Together, the top ten hold around 1.1% of the sample.

A remark on this clone: The antigen it recognizes is unknown.

From a lookup of the germline V gene, CDR1 and CDR2 are SGHDT and YYEEEE. The CDR3 measures 12 amino acids from cysteine to phenylalanine. Only the protein is available. General findings and caveats noted by the study authors: TCR diversity was lower in blood iaTreg cells than in other blood Treg cells, which is consistent with antigen-driven expansion. More CDR3 sequences were shared by synovial Treg cells with iaTreg cells than with other blood Treg cells, and a closer relation was confirmed by Chao-Jaccard similarity. Across patients, iaTreg TCR repertoires were largely private and overlapped partially with synovial Teff repertoires and blood CPL repertoires.

TCR repertoires were obtained from 11 juvenile idiopathic arthritis patients with active disease who had not reached inactive disease, of whom 3 were polyarticular and 8 were oligoarticular. The TCR-sequenced patients had a median age of roughly 10 years (range about 2.2-22.9) and median disease duration of around 7 years (range 0.2-19.1). Samples for TCR repertoire analysis came from two centres in Italy. Peripheral blood mononuclear cells were separated on a Histopaque-1077 density gradient and then cryopreserved in around 90% FCS with about 10% DMSO. This TCR was recovered from a donor between 2 and 35 years old with juvenile idiopathic arthritis. The sequence links TRBV5-6 to TRBJ2-3. What was sequenced was Treg cells from blood. The cell subset or site label of this sample denotes: remaining (HLA-DR-negative) circulating blood Treg cells. The CDR3 reads as follows: CASSGGRVTQYF.